Shown below are 32 T cell receptor beta chains from a single sample sequenced in a study of cytomegalovirus exposure and HLA in healthy donors. Use of 60 Vbeta and 13 Jbeta primers characterized the PCR. Here immunoSEQ multiplex PCR was the method, and the copy in TCRdb shows in-frame clones only, minus some. The table includes under 200,000 clones, around 67% detected once. Source material: PBMCs. Receptors originate from a woman under 30 in good health and CMV-seropositive.

The chain uses TRBV27 and TRBJ1-2, with 9 bases aligning to TRBD1. Per the germline V gene, CDR1 is MNHEY and CDR2 is SMNVEV (reference sequence). V was clipped by 5 bases and J by 6 bases; unmatched bases: 4. This CDR3 spans 13 amino acids. CDR3 protein: CASSGRTGDGYTF. CDR3 in DNA: TGTGCCAGCAGTGGCCGGACAGGGGATGGCTACACCTTC.

This chain links TRBV28 with TRBJ1-1; no definite D call. Trimming left V 7 bases short and J 0 bases short, with 9 bases between. The CDR3 is made up of 13 amino acids. Germline V gives CDR1 MDHEN, CDR2 SYDVKM. The DNA of the CDR3 is TGTGCCAGCACTCAGGAACTGAACACTGAAGCTTTCTTT. Its translation is CASTQELNTEAFF.

About this clone itself: One junction end does not reproduce the germline sequence, and a read error may be involved. The chain links TRBV7-2 to TRBJ1-1; unclear D gene. Germline V gene lookup returns CDR1 SGHTA and CDR2 FQGNSA. The CDR3 length is 13 residues. CDR3 amino acids: CASSLAVNPEVGF. The CDR3 DNA follows: TGTGCCAGCAGCTTAGCGGTTAATCCGGAGGTGGGCTTT.

This chain joins TRBV28 and TRBJ2-3; 8 bases line up with TRBD2. CDR1 is MDHEN and CDR2 is SYDVKM in the germline V gene. Germline trimming cut 3 bases from V and 2 bases from J; bases unmatched to any gene: 7. This CDR3 contains 16 residues. The CDR3 DNA reads as TGTGCCAGCAGTTTTTGCGGGAGGCCCTACACAGATACGCAGTATTTT. Translation: CASSFCGRPYTDTQYF.

V and J are TRBV2 and TRBJ2-7; D gene ambiguous. The CDR3 spans 11 residues. V lost 6 bases and J lost 2, with 5 bases in between. Germline V lookup: CDR1 SNHLY, CDR2 FYNNEI. This CDR3 is CASSETYEQYF. The DNA of the CDR3 is TGTGCCAGCAGCGAGACCTACGAGCAGTACTTC.

This clone appeared once. V gene TRBV5-1 combines with J gene TRBJ1-1; possibly TRBD1 for D (5 bases). This CDR3 is built from 13 residues. From germline, CDR1 is SGHRS and CDR2 YFSETQ. The germline V and J ends were trimmed by 3 bases and 1 base, with 7 bases remaining between them. The CDR3 bases are TGCGCCAGCAGCTCCACAGGGAACACTGAAGCTTTCTTT. Its translation: CASSSTGNTEAFF. The variable domain in full, completed from reference TRBV5-1 and TRBJ1-1, reads KAGVTQTPRYLIKTRGQQVTLSCSPISGHRSVSWYQQTPGQGLQFLFEYFSETQRNKGNFPGRFSGRQFSNSRSEMNVSTLELGDSALYLCASSSTGNTEAFFGQGTRLTVV.

The chain carries TRBV7-9 and TRBJ2-1; D remains unclear. Germline CDR1 is SEHNR and CDR2 is FQNEAQ (reference sequence). The CDR3 contains 12 residues. Between the trimmed V and J ends, which lost 1 base and 8 bases, there was a span of 6 bases. The chain's CDR3 is CASSLEEYEQFF. As DNA, the CDR3 is TGTGCCAGCAGCTTAGAGGAGTATGAGCAGTTCTTC.

This clone has just one count. This sequence joins TRBV5-4 and TRBJ1-2; D gene ambiguous. The germline gives CDR1 SGHNT, CDR2 YYREEE (reference sequence). V dropped 4 bases and J dropped 3 bases, with 16 bases sitting between them. The CDR3 totals 15 residues. The CDR3 is CASSMDGSSHYGYTF. CDR3 nucleotides: TGTGCCAGCAGCATGGACGGTTCCTCCCACTATGGCTACACCTTC.

The rearrangement links TRBV11-2 to TRBJ1-1; D is uncertain. The CDR3 runs 14 residues. Between the trimmed V and J ends, which lost 5 bases and 3 bases, there was a span of 13 bases. Germline CDR1 and CDR2: SGHAT and FQNNGV. CDR3 protein: CASSRPAGYTEAFF. The CDR3 DNA is TGTGCCAGCAGCCGACCGGCGGGATACACTGAAGCTTTCTTT. The whole variable domain, filled in from reference TRBV11-2 and TRBJ1-1, reads EAGVAQSPRYKIIEKRQSVAFWCNPISGHATLYWYQQILGQGPKLLIQFQNNGVVDDSQLPKDRFSAERLKGVDSTLKIQPAKLEDSAVYLCASSRPAGYTEAFFGQGTRLTVV.

The chain combines TRBV6-6 with TRBJ2-7, with 9 nucleotides matching TRBD1. CDR1 and CDR2 (germline): MNHNY, SVGAGI (reference sequence). Trimming at V came to 4 bases and at J to 4 bases, leaving 5 bases not matched to a gene. This CDR3 region has 14 residues. CDR3 sequence: CASSFGQGLYEQYF. CDR3 DNA: TGTGCCAGCAGTTTCGGACAGGGGTTGTACGAGCAGTACTTC.

CDR3 residues: CASRESQGSYEQYF. The CDR3 DNA sequence: TGTGCCAGCAGAGAATCACAGGGATCCTACGAGCAGTACTTC. The chain combines TRBV6-1 with TRBJ2-7, with D possibly TRBD1 on 6 matching bases. Deletions cut 6 bases from V and 1 base from J, with 13 bases between. Germline lookup yields CDR1 MNHNS and CDR2 SASEGT. CDR3 length: 14 residues.

The table lists this clone with a few counts. The chain recombines TRBV4-3 with TRBJ1-2; tentatively, D is TRBD1 (5 bases). Germline lookup yields CDR1 LGHNA and CDR2 YSLEER. This CDR3 is 18 amino acids long. Trimming removed 0 bases from V and 2 bases from J, with 19 bases in between. As DNA, the CDR3 is TGCGCCAGCAGCCAAGATGCGGGTTGGGGGGATGCCAACTATGGCTACACCTTC. Its translation is CASSQDAGWGDANYGYTF.

The rearrangement uses TRBV19 and TRBJ1-5, with D maybe TRBD1 (6 bases). Germline CDR1 and CDR2: LNHDA and SQIVND (reference sequence). The CDR3 spans 15 residues. The ends were cut back, 6 bases at V and 1 base at J, with 13 bases in the middle. CDR3 in DNA: TGTGCCAGTAGCCCACAGGGTGGAAGCAATCAGCCCCAGCATTTT. Its protein product is CASSPQGGSNQPQHF.

This chain uses TRBV5-1 with TRBJ2-3; the match to TRBD1 covers 12 bases. V lost 0 bases and J lost 3; bases outside the gene matches: 8. The CDR3 spans 18 residues. CDR1 SGHRS and CDR2 YFSETQ come from the germline V gene. DNA for the CDR3: TGCGCCAGCAGCTTGGAATTGGGGGACAGGGGGCTTACAGATACGCAGTATTTT. This gives the protein CASSLELGDRGLTDTQYF.

The chain joins TRBV7-9 to TRBJ2-2; D gene uncertain. Germline CDR1 is SEHNR and CDR2 is FQNEAQ (reference sequence). V was pared by 3 bases and J by 7 bases, with 9 bases between. The CDR3 has 13 residues. CDR3: CASSFSENGELFF. As DNA, the CDR3 is TGTGCCAGCAGCTTTAGTGAGAACGGGGAGCTGTTTTTT.

This chain links TRBV6-5 with TRBJ1-2; D gene unclear. V was pared by 0 bases and J by 7 bases, with 15 bases between. The CDR3 is 15 residues long. Looked up from germline, CDR1 is MNHEY and CDR2 is SVGAGI. The chain's CDR3 is CASSYSRVGRSGYTF. The CDR3 DNA sequence: TGTGCCAGCAGTTACTCGAGGGTGGGGAGAAGTGGCTACACCTTC.

J is TRBJ2-5 and V is TRBV25-1, with 9 bases matching TRBD1. Germline V lookup: CDR1 MGHDK, CDR2 SYGVNS. With V trimmed by 6 bases and J by 11 bases, 16 bases remained unmatched. CDR3 length: 15 amino acids. The CDR3 loop reads CASSAEGTGSLEQYF. The CDR3 DNA follows: TGTGCCAGCAGCGCCGAGGGGACAGGGTCGTTAGAGCAGTACTTC.

The CDR3 DNA sequence: TGTGCCAGCAGCTCGCCAGGAAGCGGAGATACGCAGTATTTT. Translated: CASSSPGSGDTQYF. The chain recombines TRBV11-3 with TRBJ2-3, with D possibly matching TRBD2 (5 bases). Germline values: CDR1 SGHNT, CDR2 YENEEA. V was cut by 4 bases and J by 5 bases, with 13 bases left in between. There are 14 residues in the CDR3.

The V and J genes are TRBV7-9 and TRBJ2-3; 8 bases line up with TRBD2. Trimming cost V 5 bases and J 3 bases; bases outside gene matches: 13. The CDR3 is made up of 17 amino acids. Germline V CDR1 and CDR2: SEHNR, FQNEAQ (reference sequence). CDR3 DNA sequence: TGTGCCAGCAGCCTGTGGGAGGTGAGCGGGAGTACAGATACGCAGTATTTT. Protein sequence: CASSLWEVSGSTDTQYF.

The gene calls are TRBV5-6 and TRBJ1-4; 11 bases are a match to TRBD1. This CDR3 is built from 14 residues. V shed 3 bases, J shed 8 bases, and the junction held 3 bases outside the gene matches. Per the germline V gene, CDR1 is SGHDT and CDR2 is YYEEEE. CDR3 sequence reads: CASSWDRGEEKLFF. The DNA for the CDR3 is TGTGCCAGCAGCTGGGACAGGGGGGAAGAAAAACTGTTTTTT. The whole variable domain, filled in from reference TRBV5-6 and TRBJ1-4, reads DAGVTQSPTHLIKTRGQQVTLRCSPKSGHDTVSWYQQALGQGPQFIFQYYEEEERQRGNFPDRFSGHQFPNYSSELNVNALLLGDSALYLCASSWDRGEEKLFFGSGTQLSVL.

The chain uses TRBV4-1 and TRBJ2-7; 7 nucleotides line up with TRBD1. The junction had 11 bases not matched to a gene; V was cut back by 1 base and J by 2 bases. This CDR3 comprises 17 residues. CDR1 MGHRA and CDR2 YSYEKL come from the germline V gene. Here the CDR3 reads CASSQGITGEGAYEQYF. In DNA, the CDR3 is TGCGCCAGCAGCCAAGGGATTACAGGGGAAGGAGCCTACGAGCAGTACTTC.

The CDR3 DNA reads as TGCGCCAGCAGAGCATCGACAGCCCCCGGGGAGCTGTTTTTT. The encoded protein is CASRASTAPGELFF. The chain joins TRBV5-1 to TRBJ2-2, with D perhaps matching TRBD1 (5 bases). Per germline, CDR1 SGHRS and CDR2 YFSETQ. V was pared by 5 bases and J by 6 bases, with 14 bases between. This CDR3 is built from 14 residues.

This chain connects TRBV27 to TRBJ1-1; maybe TRBD1 (5 bases). Germline lookup yields CDR1 MNHEY and CDR2 SMNVEV (reference sequence). The CDR3 has 14 residues. V lost 4 bases, J lost 4 bases, and 13 bases lay in between. The CDR3 DNA reads TGTGCCAGCAGTTCGGAGGGGTTTGGCACTGAAGCTTTCTTT. As protein: CASSSEGFGTEAFF.

The chain is built from TRBV30 and TRBJ1-2; no reliable D call. The length of the CDR3 is 13 residues. Trimming stripped 0 bases from V and 4 bases from J, with 9 bases between. Germline V gives CDR1 GTSNPN, CDR2 SVGIG (reference sequence). CDR3 sequence: CAWSVNSLYGYTF. The CDR3 coding sequence is TGTGCCTGGAGTGTAAACAGCCTCTATGGCTACACCTTC.

The chain joins TRBV6-5 to TRBJ2-7, with D hard to call. V lost 4 bases, J lost 3 bases, and 16 bases lay in between. This CDR3 spans 15 amino acids. CDR1 is MNHEY, CDR2 SVGAGI, per germline. The CDR3 spells CASSLVPNPNYEQYF. The DNA for the CDR3 is TGTGCCAGCAGTTTAGTGCCGAATCCCAACTACGAGCAGTACTTC.

V and J are TRBV7-2 and TRBJ2-7, with TRBD1 as a possible D gene (5 bases). CDR1 is SGHTA, CDR2 FQGNSA, per germline. This CDR3 comprises 15 residues. Deletions cut 2 bases from V and 1 base from J, with 12 bases between. CDR3 in amino acids: CASSLPKTASYEQYF. In DNA form, the CDR3 reads TGTGCCAGCAGCTTACCGAAGACAGCTTCCTACGAGCAGTACTTC.

This clone showed up just once. The chain joins TRBV6-5 to TRBJ2-2; D possibly corresponds to TRBD2 (6 bases). Germline values: CDR1 MNHEY, CDR2 SVGAGI. V was trimmed by 6 bases and J by 6 bases, leaving 14 bases between them. CDR3 length: 14 amino acids. This CDR3 reads CASRGNGRPGELFF. In DNA, the CDR3 is TGTGCCAGCAGGGGAAACGGGAGACCCGGGGAGCTGTTTTTT.

The V and J genes are TRBV7-9 and TRBJ2-5; unclear D gene. Trimming took off 5 bases at V and 5 bases at J, with 15 bases between the two ends. The length of the CDR3 is 14 residues. CDR1 SEHNR and CDR2 FQNEAQ come from the germline V gene (reference sequence). CDR3 in DNA: TGTGCCAGCAGCGATGAGATGCCATTGGAGACCCAGTACTTC. Its protein is CASSDEMPLETQYF.

About this clone itself: One end of the junction is discordant with germline, which a read error may explain. J is TRBJ1-3 and V is TRBV2; 9 bases are shared with TRBD1. Per germline, CDR1 SNHLY and CDR2 FYNNEI. The CDR3 has 15 residues. CDR3 nucleotides: TGTGCCAGCAGTAAGGGACAGGGACCTGGAAGCACCATATATTTT. Protein sequence: CASSKGQGPGSTIYF.

Only a few counts were recorded for this clone. The chain joins TRBV6-5 to TRBJ2-6, with D unclear. The CDR3 sequence is 15 residues long. CDR1 and CDR2 (germline): MNHEY, SVGAGI. Trimming pared 9 bases from V and 0 bases from J, leaving 12 bases between. The CDR3 nucleotides are TGTGCCAGTGAGAGCCTTAGCTCTGGGGCCAACGTCCTGACTTTC. As protein: CASESLSSGANVLTF.

This clone showed up just a few times. J is TRBJ2-7 and V is TRBV2; 9 positions match TRBD2. Germline V gives CDR1 SNHLY, CDR2 FYNNEI. The CDR3 runs 13 residues. Trimming removed 5 bases from V and 5 bases from J; junction bases left unmatched: 4. CDR3 in DNA: TGTGCCAGCAGTCCCCTAGCGGGGAACGAGCAGTACTTC. Translating it yields CASSPLAGNEQYF.

The rearrangement joins TRBV5-1 to TRBJ2-7; 7 bases are shared with TRBD2. The CDR3 has 16 amino acids. The germline gives CDR1 SGHRS, CDR2 YFSETQ. V gave up 0 bases and J gave up 0 bases; unmatched junction bases: 6. In DNA form, the CDR3 reads TGCGCCAGCAGCTTGGAAAGCGGGATGAGCTCCTACGAGCAGTACTTC. Amino acid sequence: CASSLESGMSSYEQYF.